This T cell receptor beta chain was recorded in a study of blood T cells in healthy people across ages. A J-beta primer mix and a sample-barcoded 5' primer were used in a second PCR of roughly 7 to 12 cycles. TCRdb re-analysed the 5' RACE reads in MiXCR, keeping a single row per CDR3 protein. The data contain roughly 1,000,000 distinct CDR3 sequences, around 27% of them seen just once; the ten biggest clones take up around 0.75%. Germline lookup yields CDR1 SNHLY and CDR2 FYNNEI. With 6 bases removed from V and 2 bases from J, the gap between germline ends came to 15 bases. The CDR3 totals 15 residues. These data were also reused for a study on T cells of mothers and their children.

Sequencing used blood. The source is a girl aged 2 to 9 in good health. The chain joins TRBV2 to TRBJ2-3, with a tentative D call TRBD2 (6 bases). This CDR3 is CASRKNSGFTDTQYF. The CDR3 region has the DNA TGTGCCAGCAGGAAAAATAGCGGTTTCACAGATACGCAGTATTTT. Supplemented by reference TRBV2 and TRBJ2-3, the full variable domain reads EPEVTQTPSHQVTQMGQEVILRCVPISNHLYFYWYRQILGQKVEFLVSFYNNEISEKSEIFDDQFSVERPDGSNFTLKIRSTKLEDSAMYFCASRKNSGFTDTQYFGPGTRLTVL.